This TCR beta chain was captured by sequencing in a study of blood T cell repertoires in COVID-19. Study summary: Acute and convalescent COVID-19 specimens originated in the United States, Italy and Spain. T cells, B-cell-depleted T cells, or PBMCs supplied cDNA or gDNA.

Methods used by the authors: Reference gene primer amplification in the assay estimated nucleated cell counts. Here immunoSEQ multiplex PCR was the method, and the copy in TCRdb shows in-frame clones only, minus some. That table furnishes V, J and clone size, whereas the DNA furnished D and trimming. The sample carries around 160,000 clones, 80% to 90% recorded once. V shed 7 bases and J shed 8 bases, with 12 bases lying between them. Germline CDR1 reads MNHEY; CDR2 reads SVGAGI. The CDR3 is 12 amino acids. This TCR was sampled from a human donor with acute or convalescent COVID-19. The donor label of this sample is uncertain. V gene TRBV6-5 combines with J gene TRBJ1-3; D gene unclear. Material: peripheral blood. CDR3: CASKANGDTIYF. The CDR3 nucleotides read TGTGCCAGCAAGGCCAACGGGGACACCATATATTTT.